This T cell receptor beta chain was retrieved from a study of tumor-infiltrating lymphocytes in primary liver carcinoma. The study, taken as a whole, reports: Compared with tumor region pairs, tumor-adjacent and tumor-blood pairs overlapped less. Top-250-clone fractions were significantly higher in tumors than in blood (p = 0.039).

The study co-extracted DNA and RNA from around 20-30 mg of unsorted bulk tissue. In every tumor sample, viable tumor cells made up over 75%. This clonotype has only a few counts. The antigen is unknown. Total RNA amounting to about 520 ng was the source from which TCR beta cDNA was made with a constant-region primer. For TCR beta, libraries were produced by three nested multiplex PCR rounds using slightly modified ARM-PCR. Both of the initial two PCR rounds ran for around 9 cycles and employed TRBV1-TRBV30 forward primers alongside a C-beta reverse primer. Using its own MiXCR run on the multiplex PCR reads, TCRdb lists one record per CDR3 protein. The sample holds 95,000 to 150,000 distinct CDR3 sequences, 60% to 75% seen once. This CDR3 is built from 12 residues. Per the germline V gene, CDR1 is SNHLY and CDR2 is FYNNEI. Deletions cut 7 bases from V and 5 bases from J, with 10 bases between.

Sequenced material: liver tumor tissue from sampling region 3. Stated subset: tumor region T3, left-lateral pole. The V gene is TRBV2, the J gene TRBJ2-3; possibly TRBD2 for D (5 bases). The origin of this receptor is a woman aged 55 to 70 with primary liver carcinoma and hepatitis B virus infection. This CDR3 is CASNGLGDTQYF. CDR3 sequence (DNA): TGTGCCAGCAACGGACTTGGAGATACGCAGTATTTT.